Presented here are 2 T cell receptor beta chains from one specimen sequenced in a study of cytomegalovirus exposure and HLA in healthy donors. The PCR had 60 Vbeta and 13 Jbeta primers. The assay was immunoSEQ multiplex PCR, and TCRdb's table has in-frame clones only and misses some. This table holds approximately 170,000 clones, about three quarters found once. The sample comprised PBMCs. The receptor set was obtained from a girl between 10 and 17 years old in good health and CMV-seronegative.

This chain links TRBV9 with TRBJ2-1; a possible D gene is TRBD2 (6 bases). The CDR3 is 15 residues long. V lost 6 bases to trimming and J lost 9 bases, with 22 bases between them. Germline V gene data show CDR1 as SGDLS and CDR2 as YYNGEE. CDR3 loop: CASTPAGRIGTEQFF. The CDR3, as DNA: TGTGCCAGCACTCCGGCGGGGCGCATAGGTACTGAGCAGTTCTTC.

This chain links TRBV2 with TRBJ2-7; maybe TRBD1 (7 bases). V was cut by 0 bases and J by 4 bases, with 13 bases left in between. The CDR3 loop spans 15 amino acids. CDR1 and CDR2 (germline): SNHLY, FYNNEI. The CDR3: CASSEAGQGGYEQYF. In DNA, the CDR3 is TGTGCCAGCAGTGAAGCGGGGCAGGGGGGTTACGAGCAGTACTTC.